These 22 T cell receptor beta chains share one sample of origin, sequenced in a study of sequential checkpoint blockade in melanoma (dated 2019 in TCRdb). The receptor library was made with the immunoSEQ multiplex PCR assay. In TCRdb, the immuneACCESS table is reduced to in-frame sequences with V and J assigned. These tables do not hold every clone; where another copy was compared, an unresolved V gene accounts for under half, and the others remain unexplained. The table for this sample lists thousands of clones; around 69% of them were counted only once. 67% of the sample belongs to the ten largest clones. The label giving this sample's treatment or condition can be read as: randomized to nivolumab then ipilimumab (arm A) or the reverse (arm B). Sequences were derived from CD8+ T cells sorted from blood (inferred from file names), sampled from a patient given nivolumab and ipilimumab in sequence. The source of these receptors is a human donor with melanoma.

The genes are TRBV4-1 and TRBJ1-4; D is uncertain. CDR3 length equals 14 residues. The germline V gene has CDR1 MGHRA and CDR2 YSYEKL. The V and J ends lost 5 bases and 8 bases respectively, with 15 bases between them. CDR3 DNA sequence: TGCGCCAGCAGCTCTGTTGCGGGCGTGGAAAAACTGTTTTTT. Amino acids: CASSSVAGVEKLFF.

DNA for the CDR3: TGCGCCAGCAGCCAAGATACGACTAGCGGGAGTAAATACGAGCAGTACTTC. Amino acid sequence: CASSQDTTSGSKYEQYF. The chain carries TRBV4-3 and TRBJ2-5; 12 bases align to TRBD2. The J call may be incorrect, as the DNA end agrees better with TRBJ2-7. Germline CDR1 reads LGHNA; CDR2 reads YSLEER. This CDR3 is built from 17 residues.

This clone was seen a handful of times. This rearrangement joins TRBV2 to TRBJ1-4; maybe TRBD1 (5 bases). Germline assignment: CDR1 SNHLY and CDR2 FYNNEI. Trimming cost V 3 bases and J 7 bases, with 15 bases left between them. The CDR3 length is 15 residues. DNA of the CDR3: TGTGCCAGCAGTGACGGGGGAGGGTTAGGTGAAAAACTGTTTTTT. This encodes CASSDGGGLGEKLFF.

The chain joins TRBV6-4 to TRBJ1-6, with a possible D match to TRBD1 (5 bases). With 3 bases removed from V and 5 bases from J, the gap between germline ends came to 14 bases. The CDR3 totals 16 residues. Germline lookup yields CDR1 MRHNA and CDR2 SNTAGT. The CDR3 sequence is CASSESQGGHNSPLHF. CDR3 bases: TGTGCCAGCAGTGAATCCCAGGGAGGGCATAATTCACCCCTCCACTTT.

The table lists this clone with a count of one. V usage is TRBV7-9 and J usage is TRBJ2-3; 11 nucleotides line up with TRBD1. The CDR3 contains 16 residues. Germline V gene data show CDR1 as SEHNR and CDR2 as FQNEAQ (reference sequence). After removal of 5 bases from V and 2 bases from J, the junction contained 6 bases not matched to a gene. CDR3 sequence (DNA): TGTGCCAGCAGCCCGGGGACAGGGGGAAACACAGATACGCAGTATTTT. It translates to CASSPGTGGNTDTQYF. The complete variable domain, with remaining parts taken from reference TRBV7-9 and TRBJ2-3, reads DTGVSQNPRHKITKRGQNVTFRCDPISEHNRLYWYRQTLGQGPEFLTYFQNEAQLEKSRLLSDRFSAERPKGSFSTLEIQRTEQGDSAMYLCASSPGTGGNTDTQYFGPGTRLTVL.

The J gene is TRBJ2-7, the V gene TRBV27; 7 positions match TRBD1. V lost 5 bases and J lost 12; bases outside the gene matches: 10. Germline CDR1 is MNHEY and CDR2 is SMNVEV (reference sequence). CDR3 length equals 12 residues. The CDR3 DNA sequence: TGTGCCAGCAGTCCCCGGGACAGAGCATTGTACTTC. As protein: CASSPRDRALYF.

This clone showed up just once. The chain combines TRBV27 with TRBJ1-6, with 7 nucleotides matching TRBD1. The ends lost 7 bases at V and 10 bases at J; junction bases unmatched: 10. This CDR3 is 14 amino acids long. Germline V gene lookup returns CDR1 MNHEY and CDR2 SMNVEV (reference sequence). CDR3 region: CASMMDRNGSPLHF. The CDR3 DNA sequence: TGTGCCAGCATGATGGACAGGAACGGCTCACCCCTCCACTTT.

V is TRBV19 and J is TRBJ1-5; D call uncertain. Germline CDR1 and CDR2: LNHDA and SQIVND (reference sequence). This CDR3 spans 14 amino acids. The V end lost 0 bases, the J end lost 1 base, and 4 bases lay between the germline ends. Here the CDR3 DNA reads TGTGCCAGTAGTATAGATCTCAGCAATCAGCCCCAGCATTTT. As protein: CASSIDLSNQPQHF.

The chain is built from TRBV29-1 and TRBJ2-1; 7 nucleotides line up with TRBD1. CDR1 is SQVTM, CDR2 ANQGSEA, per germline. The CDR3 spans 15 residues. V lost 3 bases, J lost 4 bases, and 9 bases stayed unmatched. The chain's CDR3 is CSVEWQGEKYNEQFF. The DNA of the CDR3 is TGCAGCGTTGAGTGGCAGGGGGAGAAATACAATGAGCAGTTCTTC.

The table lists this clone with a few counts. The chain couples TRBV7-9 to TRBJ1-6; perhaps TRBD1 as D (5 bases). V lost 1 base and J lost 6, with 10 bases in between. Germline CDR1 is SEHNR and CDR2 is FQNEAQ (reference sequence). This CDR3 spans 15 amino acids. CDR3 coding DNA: TGTGCCAGCAGCTTAGTGACAGCGATTAATTCACCCCTCCACTTT. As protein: CASSLVTAINSPLHF. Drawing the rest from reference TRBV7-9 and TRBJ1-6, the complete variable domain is DTGVSQNPRHKITKRGQNVTFRCDPISEHNRLYWYRQTLGQGPEFLTYFQNEAQLEKSRLLSDRFSAERPKGSFSTLEIQRTEQGDSAMYLCASSLVTAINSPLHFGNGTRLTVT.

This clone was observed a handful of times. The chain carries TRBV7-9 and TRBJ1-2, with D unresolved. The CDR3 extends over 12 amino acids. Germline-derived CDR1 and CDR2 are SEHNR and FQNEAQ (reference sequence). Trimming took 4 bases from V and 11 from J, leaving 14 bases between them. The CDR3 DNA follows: TGTGCCAGCAGCTCCCCGGGAGAGTCGTACACCTTC. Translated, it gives CASSSPGESYTF.

CDR3 nucleotides: TGTGCCAGCAGTCCTACCAGGGGCTACGAGCAGTACTTC. Translating gives CASSPTRGYEQYF. This chain uses TRBV6-4 with TRBJ2-7; maybe TRBD1 (6 bases). The length of the CDR3 is 13 residues. The germline CDR1 and CDR2 sequences are MRHNA and SNTAGT. V was shortened by 5 bases and J by 3 bases, with 11 bases between the two germline ends.

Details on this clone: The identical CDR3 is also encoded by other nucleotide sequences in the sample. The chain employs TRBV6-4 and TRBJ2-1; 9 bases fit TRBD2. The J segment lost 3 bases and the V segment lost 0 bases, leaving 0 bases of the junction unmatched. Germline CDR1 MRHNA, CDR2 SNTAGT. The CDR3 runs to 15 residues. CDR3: CASSDSSGSYNEQFF. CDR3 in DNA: TGTGCCAGCAGTGACTCTAGCGGGAGCTACAATGAGCAGTTCTTC.

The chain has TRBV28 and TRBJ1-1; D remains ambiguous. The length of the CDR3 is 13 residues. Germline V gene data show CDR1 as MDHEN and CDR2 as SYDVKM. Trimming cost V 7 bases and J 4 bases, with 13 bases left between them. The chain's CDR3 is CASTTRRATEAFF. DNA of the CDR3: TGTGCCAGCACTACTAGGAGGGCCACTGAAGCTTTCTTT. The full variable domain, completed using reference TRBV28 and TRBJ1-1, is DVKVTQSSRYLVKRTGEKVFLECVQDMDHENMFWYRQDPGLGLRLIYFSYDVKMKEKGDIPEGYSVSREKKERFSLILESASTNQTSMYLCASTTRRATEAFFGQGTRLTVV.

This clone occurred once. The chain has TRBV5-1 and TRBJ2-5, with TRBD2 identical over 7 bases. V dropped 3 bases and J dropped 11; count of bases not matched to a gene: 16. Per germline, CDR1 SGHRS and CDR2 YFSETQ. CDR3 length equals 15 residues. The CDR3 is CASSSPRWDRGEQYF. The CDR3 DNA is TGCGCCAGCAGCTCGCCGAGATGGGACCGGGGGGAGCAGTACTTC. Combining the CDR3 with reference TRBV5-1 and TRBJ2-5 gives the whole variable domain KAGVTQTPRYLIKTRGQQVTLSCSPISGHRSVSWYQQTPGQGLQFLFEYFSETQRNKGNFPGRFSGRQFSNSRSEMNVSTLELGDSALYLCASSSPRWDRGEQYFGPGTRLLVL.

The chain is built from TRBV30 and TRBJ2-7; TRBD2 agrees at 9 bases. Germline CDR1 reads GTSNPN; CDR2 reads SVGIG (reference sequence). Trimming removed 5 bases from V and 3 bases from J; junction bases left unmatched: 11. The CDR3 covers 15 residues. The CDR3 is CAWGFLSGSHYEQYF. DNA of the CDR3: TGTGCCTGGGGCTTCCTTAGCGGGAGCCACTACGAGCAGTACTTC.

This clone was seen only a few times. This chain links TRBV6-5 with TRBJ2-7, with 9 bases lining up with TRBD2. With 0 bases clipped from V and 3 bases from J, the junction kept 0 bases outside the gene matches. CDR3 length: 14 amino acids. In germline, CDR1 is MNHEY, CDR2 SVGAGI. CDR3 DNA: TGTGCCAGCAGTTACTCGACTAGCGGCTACGAGCAGTACTTC. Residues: CASSYSTSGYEQYF.

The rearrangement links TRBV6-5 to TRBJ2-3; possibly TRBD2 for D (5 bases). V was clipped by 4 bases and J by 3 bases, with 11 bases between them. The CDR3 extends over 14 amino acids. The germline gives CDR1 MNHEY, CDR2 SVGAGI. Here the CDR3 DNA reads TGTGCCAGCAGTTCATGGGGAGATACAGATACGCAGTATTTT. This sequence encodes CASSSWGDTDTQYF.

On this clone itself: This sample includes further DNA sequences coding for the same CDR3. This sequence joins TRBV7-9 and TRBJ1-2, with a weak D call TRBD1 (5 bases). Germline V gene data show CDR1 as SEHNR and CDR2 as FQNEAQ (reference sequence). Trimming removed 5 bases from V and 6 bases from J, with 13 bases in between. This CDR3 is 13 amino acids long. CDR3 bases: TGTGCCAGCAGCCCCACAGGAGTGGATGGCTACACCTTC. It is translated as CASSPTGVDGYTF.

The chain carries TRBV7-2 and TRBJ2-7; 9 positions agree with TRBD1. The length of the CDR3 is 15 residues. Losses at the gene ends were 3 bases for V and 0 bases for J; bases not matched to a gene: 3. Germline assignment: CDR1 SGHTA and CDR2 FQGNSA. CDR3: CASSFGQGISYEQYF. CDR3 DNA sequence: TGTGCCAGCAGCTTTGGACAGGGGATCTCCTACGAGCAGTACTTC.

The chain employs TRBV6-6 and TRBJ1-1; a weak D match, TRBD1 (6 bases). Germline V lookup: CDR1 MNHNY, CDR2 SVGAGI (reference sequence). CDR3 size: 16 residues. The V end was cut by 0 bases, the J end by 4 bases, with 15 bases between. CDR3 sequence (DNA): TGTGCCAGCAGTTACTCGAGCGGGGGCTGGGGCACTGAAGCTTTCTTT. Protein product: CASSYSSGGWGTEAFF.

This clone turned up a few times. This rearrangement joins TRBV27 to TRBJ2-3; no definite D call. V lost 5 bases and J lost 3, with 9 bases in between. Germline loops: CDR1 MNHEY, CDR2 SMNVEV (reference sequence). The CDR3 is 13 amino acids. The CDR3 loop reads CASSVYLTDTQYF. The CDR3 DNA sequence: TGTGCCAGCAGTGTTTATCTTACAGATACGCAGTATTTT.